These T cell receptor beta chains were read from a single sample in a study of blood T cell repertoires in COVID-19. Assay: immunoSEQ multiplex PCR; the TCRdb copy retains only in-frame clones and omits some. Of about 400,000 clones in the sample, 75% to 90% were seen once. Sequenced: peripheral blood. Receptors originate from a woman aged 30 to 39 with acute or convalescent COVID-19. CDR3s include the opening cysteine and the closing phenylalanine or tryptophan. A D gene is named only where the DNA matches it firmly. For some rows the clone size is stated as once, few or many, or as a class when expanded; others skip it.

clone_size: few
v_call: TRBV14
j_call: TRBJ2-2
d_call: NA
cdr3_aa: CASRQANTGELFF
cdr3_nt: TGTGCCAGCCGACAGGCGAACACCGGGGAGCTGTTTTTT

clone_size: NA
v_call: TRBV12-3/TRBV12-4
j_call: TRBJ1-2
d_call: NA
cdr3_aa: CASSHTGSEGYTF
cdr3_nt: TGTGCCAGCAGCCATACAGGGTCTGAGGGCTACACCTTC

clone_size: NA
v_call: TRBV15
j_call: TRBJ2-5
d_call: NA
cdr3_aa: CATSNPGRRSTGQETQYF
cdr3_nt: TGTGCCACCAGCAACCCAGGTAGAAGATCGACAGGACAAGAGACCCAGTACTTC

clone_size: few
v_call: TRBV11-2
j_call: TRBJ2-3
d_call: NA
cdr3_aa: CASSLDHLAMVPDTQYF
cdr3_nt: TGTGCCAGCAGCTTAGATCATCTAGCGATGGTTCCAGATACGCAGTATTTT

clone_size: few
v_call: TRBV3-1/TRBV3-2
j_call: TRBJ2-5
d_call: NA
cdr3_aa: CASSLKETQYF
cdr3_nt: TGTGCCAGCAGCCTAAAAGAGACCCAGTACTTC

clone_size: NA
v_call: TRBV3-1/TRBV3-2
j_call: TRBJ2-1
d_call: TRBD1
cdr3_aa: CASSRGTAKYNEQFF
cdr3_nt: TGTGCCAGCAGCCGAGGGACAGCAAAATACAATGAGCAGTTCTTC

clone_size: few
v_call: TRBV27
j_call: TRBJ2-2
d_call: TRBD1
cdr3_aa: CASTPRQGARPGELFF
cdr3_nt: TGTGCCAGCACCCCACGACAGGGGGCCCGGCCCGGGGAGCTGTTTTTT

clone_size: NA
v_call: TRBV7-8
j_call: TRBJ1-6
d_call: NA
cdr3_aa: CASSLTQTGNSPLHF
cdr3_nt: TGTGCCAGCAGCTTAACACAAACAGGGAATTCACCCCTCCACTTT

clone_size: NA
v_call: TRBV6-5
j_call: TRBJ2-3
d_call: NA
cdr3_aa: CAVAPAEYTDTQYF
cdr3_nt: TGTGCCGTCGCCCCGGCGGAGTACACAGATACGCAGTATTTT

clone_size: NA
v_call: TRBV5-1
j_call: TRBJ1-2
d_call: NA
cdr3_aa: CASSLDTRYGYTF
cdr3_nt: TGCGCCAGCAGCTTGGACACCCGCTATGGCTACACCTTC

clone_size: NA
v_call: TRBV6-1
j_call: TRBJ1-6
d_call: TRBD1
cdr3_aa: CASSERLAGGSPLHF
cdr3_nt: TGTGCCAGCAGTGAAAGGCTCGCAGGGGGATCACCCCTCCACTTT

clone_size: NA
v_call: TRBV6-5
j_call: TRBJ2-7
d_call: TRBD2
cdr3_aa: CASRLAGGPNEQYF
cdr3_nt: TGTGCCAGCAGATTAGCGGGGGGGCCGAACGAGCAGTACTTC

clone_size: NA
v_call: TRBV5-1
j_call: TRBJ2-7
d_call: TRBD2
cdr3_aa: CASSLSGLANYEQYF
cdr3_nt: TGCGCCAGCAGCTTGAGTGGACTAGCCAACTACGAGCAGTACTTC

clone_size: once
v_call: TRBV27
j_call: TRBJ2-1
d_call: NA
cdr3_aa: CASSLVRGSNEQFF
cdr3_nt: TGTGCCAGCAGTTTAGTAAGGGGGAGCAATGAGCAGTTCTTC

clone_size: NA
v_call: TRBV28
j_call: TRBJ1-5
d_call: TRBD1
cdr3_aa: CASSSPSSNRGYQPQHF
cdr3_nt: TGTGCCAGCAGTTCCCCGTCGTCGAACAGGGGCTATCAGCCCCAGCATTTT

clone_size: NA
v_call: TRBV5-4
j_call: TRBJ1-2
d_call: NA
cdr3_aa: CASSLITNYGYTF
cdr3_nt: TGTGCCAGCAGCTTGATAACTAACTATGGCTACACCTTC

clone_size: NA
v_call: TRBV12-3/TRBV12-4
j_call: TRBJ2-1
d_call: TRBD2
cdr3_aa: CASILSGGNEQFF
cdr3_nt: TGTGCCAGCATCCTCAGCGGGGGCAATGAGCAGTTCTTC

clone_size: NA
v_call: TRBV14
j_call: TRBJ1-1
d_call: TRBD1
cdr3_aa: CASSNLGTGTSTEAFF
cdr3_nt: TGTGCCAGCAGCAATCTAGGGACAGGGACCTCCACTGAAGCTTTCTTT

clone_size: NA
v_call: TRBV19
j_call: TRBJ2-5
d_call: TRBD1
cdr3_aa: CASRSTGGRQETQYF
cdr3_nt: TGTGCCAGTAGGTCCACAGGGGGAAGACAAGAGACCCAGTACTTC

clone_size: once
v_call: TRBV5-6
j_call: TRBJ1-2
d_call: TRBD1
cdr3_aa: CASSLDTGVGYTF
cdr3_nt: TGTGCCAGCAGCTTGGACACAGGGGTCGGCTACACCTTC

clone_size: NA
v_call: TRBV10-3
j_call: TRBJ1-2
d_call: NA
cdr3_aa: CASHGGVGGYTF
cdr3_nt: TGTGCCTCCCACGGGGGGGTTGGTGGCTACACCTTC

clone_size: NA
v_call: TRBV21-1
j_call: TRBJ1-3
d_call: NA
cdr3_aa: CASSKGGGQGRNTIYF
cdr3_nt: TGTGCCAGCAGCAAAGGCGGGGGTCAAGGGAGAAACACCATATATTTT

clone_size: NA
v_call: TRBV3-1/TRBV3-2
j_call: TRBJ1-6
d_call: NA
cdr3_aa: CASSQGAHNSPLHF
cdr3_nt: TGTGCCAGCAGCCAGGGGGCCCATAATTCACCCCTCCACTTT

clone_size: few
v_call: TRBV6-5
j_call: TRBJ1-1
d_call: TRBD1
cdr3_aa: CASSWTGANTEAFF
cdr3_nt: TGTGCCAGCAGTTGGACAGGCGCTAACACTGAAGCTTTCTTT

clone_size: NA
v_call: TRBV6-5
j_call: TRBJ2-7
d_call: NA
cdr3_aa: CASSYNRDYEQYF
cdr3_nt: TGTGCCAGCAGTTACAACCGGGACTACGAGCAGTACTTC

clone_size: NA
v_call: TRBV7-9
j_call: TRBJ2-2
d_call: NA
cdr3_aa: CASSLDVAGGTGELFF
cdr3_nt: TGTGCCAGCAGCTTAGATGTGGCAGGGGGGACCGGGGAGCTGTTTTTT

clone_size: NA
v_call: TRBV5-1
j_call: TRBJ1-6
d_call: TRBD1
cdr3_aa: CASSLDPGGSSSPLHF
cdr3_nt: TGCGCCAGCAGCTTAGACCCAGGGGGTAGTAGTTCACCCCTCCACTTT

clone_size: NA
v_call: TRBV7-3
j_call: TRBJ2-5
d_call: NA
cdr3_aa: CASSLTPGRQETQYF
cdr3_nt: TGTGCCAGCAGCTTAACCCCAGGGCGCCAAGAGACCCAGTACTTC

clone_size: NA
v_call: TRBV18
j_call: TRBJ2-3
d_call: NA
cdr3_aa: CASSPNGASTDTQYF
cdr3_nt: TGTGCCAGCTCACCAAACGGAGCTAGCACAGATACGCAGTATTTT

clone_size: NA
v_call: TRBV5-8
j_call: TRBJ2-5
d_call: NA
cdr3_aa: CASSFGGPFETQYF
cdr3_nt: TGTGCCAGCAGCTTCGGGGGGCCCTTTGAGACCCAGTACTTC

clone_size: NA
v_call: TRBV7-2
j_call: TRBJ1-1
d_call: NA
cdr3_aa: CASSPPLQGRLQEAFF
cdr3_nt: TGTGCCAGCAGTCCCCCTTTGCAGGGGCGCCTTCAAGAAGCTTTCTTT

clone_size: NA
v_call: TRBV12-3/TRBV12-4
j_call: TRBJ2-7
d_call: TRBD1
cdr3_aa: CASSLTGDREYF
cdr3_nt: TGTGCCAGCAGTTTGACAGGGGACAGGGAGTACTTC

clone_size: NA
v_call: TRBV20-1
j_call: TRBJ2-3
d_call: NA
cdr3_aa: CSASKQDTQYF
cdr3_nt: TGCAGTGCTAGTAAGCAAGATACGCAGTATTTT

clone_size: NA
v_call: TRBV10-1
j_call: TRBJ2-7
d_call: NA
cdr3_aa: CASSESRGYEQYF
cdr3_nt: TGCGCCAGCAGTGAGTCAAGAGGCTACGAGCAGTACTTC

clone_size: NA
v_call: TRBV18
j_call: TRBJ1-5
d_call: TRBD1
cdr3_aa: CASSADRGGNQPQHF
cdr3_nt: TGTGCCAGCTCAGCGGACAGGGGTGGCAATCAGCCCCAGCATTTT

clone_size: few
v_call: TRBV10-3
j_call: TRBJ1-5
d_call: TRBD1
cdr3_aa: CAISEWGTGENQPQHF
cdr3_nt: TGTGCCATCAGTGAATGGGGGACAGGAGAAAATCAGCCCCAGCATTTT

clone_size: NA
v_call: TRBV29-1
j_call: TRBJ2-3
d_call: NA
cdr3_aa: CSVEGPYSTDTQYF
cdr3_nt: TGCAGCGTTGAAGGTCCGTATTCCACAGATACGCAGTATTTT

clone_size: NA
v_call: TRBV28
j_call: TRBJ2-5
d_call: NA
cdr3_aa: CASSPNPGQRDQETQYF
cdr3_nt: TGTGCCAGCAGCCCGAACCCGGGACAGCGGGACCAAGAGACCCAGTACTTC

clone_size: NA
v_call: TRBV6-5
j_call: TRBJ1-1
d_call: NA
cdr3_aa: CASSFNRDTEAFF
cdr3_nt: TGTGCCAGCAGTTTTAACAGGGACACTGAAGCTTTCTTT

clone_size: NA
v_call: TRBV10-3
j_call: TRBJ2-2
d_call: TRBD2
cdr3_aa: CAISEGGGTGELFF
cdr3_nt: TGTGCCATCAGTGAGGGGGGGGGCACCGGGGAGCTGTTTTTT

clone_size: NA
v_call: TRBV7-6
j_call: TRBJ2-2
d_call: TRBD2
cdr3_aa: CASSLARGAANTGELFF
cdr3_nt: TGTGCCAGCAGCTTAGCGCGGGGGGCAGCGAACACCGGGGAGCTGTTTTTT

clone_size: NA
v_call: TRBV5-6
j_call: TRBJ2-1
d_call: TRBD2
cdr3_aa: CASSLGRAGGVYNEQFF
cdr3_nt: TGTGCCAGCAGCCTGGGGCGAGCGGGGGGCGTTTACAATGAGCAGTTCTTC

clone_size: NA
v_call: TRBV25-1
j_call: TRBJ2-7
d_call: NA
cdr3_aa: CASSDGQALDYEQYF
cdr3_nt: TGTGCCAGCAGTGATGGTCAAGCTCTAGACTACGAGCAGTACTTC

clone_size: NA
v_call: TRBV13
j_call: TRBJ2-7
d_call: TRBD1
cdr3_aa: CASSPRQGAVNEQYF
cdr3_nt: TGTGCCAGCAGCCCTCGGCAGGGGGCGGTCAACGAGCAGTACTTC

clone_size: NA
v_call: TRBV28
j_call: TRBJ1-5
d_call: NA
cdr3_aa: CATRGSNQPQHF
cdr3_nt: TGTGCCACACGAGGGAGCAATCAGCCCCAGCATTTT

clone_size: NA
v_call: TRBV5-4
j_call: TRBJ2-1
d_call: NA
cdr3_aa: CASSFPEGSDNEQFF
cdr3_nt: TGTGCCAGCAGCTTCCCGGAGGGTAGCGACAATGAGCAGTTCTTC

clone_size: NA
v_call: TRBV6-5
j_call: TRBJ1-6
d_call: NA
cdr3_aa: CASSYNPDSPLHF
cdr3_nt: TGTGCCAGCAGTTATAACCCGGATTCACCCCTCCACTTT

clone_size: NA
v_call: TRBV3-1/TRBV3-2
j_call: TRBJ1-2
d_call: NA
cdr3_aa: CASSQGGGRGYTF
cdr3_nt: TGTGCCAGCAGCCAAGGGGGGGGAAGGGGCTACACCTTC

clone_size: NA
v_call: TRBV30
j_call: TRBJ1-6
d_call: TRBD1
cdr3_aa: CAWSEGQGNSPLHF
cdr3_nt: TGTGCCTGGAGCGAAGGACAGGGGAATTCACCCCTCCACTTT

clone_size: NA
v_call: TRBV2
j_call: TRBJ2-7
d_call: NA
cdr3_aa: CASSNHEGSELYEQYF
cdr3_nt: TGTGCCAGCAGTAACCACGAGGGATCGGAACTTTACGAGCAGTACTTC

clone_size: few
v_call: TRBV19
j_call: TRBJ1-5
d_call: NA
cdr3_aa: CASSIVNSNNQPQHF
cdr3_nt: TGTGCCAGTAGTATTGTCAACAGTAACAATCAGCCCCAGCATTTT

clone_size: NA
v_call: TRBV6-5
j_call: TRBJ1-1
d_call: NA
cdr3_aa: CASPGGVLNTEAFF
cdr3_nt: TGTGCCAGCCCGGGGGGGGTTTTGAACACTGAAGCTTTCTTT

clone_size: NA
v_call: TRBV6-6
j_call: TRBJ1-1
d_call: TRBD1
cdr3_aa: CASSYGQGYTEAFF
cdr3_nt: TGTGCCAGCAGTTACGGACAGGGGTACACTGAAGCTTTCTTT

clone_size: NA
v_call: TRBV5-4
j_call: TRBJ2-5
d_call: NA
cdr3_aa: CASSQMGEETQYF
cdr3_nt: TGTGCCAGCAGCCAAATGGGCGAAGAGACCCAGTACTTC